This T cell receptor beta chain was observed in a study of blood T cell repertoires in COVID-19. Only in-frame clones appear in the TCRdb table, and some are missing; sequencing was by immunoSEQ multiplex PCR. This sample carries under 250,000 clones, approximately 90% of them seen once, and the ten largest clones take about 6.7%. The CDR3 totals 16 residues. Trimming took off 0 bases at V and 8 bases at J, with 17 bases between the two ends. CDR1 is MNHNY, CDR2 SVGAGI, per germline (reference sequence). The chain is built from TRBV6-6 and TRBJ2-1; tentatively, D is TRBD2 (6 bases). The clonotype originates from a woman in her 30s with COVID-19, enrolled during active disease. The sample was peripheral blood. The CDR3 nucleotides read TGTGCCAGCAGTTACTCCCTAGCGTCCATGAGGGATGAGCAGTTCTTC. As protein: CASSYSLASMRDEQFF.